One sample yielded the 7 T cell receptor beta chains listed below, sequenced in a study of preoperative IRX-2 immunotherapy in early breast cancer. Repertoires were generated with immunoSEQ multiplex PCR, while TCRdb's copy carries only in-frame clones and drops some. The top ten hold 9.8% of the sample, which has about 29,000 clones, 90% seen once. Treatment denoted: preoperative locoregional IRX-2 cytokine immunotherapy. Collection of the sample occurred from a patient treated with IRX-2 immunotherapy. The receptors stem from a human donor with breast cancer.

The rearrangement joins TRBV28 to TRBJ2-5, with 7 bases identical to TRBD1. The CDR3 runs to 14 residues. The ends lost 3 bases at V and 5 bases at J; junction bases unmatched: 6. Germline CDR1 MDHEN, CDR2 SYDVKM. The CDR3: CASSFGQARETQYF. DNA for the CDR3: TGTGCCAGCAGTTTCGGACAGGCAAGGGAGACCCAGTACTTC.

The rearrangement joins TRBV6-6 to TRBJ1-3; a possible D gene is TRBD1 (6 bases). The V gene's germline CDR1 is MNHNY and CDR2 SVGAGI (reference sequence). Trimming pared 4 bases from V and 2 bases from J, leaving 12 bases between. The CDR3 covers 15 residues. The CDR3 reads CASSSLTGTGNTIYF. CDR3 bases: TGTGCCAGCAGTTCGCTTACAGGGACTGGAAACACCATATATTTT.

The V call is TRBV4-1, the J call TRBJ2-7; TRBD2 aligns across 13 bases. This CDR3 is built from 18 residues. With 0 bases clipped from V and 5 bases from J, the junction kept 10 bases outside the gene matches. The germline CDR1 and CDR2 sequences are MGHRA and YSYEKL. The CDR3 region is CASSQESGLAGAGNEQYF. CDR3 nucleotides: TGCGCCAGCAGCCAAGAAAGCGGACTAGCGGGGGCCGGGAACGAGCAGTACTTC.

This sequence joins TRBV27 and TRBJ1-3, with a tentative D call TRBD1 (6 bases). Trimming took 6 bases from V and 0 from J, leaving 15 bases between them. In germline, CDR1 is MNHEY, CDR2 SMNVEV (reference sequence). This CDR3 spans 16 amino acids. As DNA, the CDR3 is TGTGCCAGCAGCCCTTCAGGGGCGGACTCTGGAAACACCATATATTTT. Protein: CASSPSGADSGNTIYF.

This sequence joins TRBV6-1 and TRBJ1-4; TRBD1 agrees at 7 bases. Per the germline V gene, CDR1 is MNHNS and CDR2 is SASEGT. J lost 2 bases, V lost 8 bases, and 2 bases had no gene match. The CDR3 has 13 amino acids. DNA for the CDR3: TGTGCCAGCCAGACAGGGACTAATGAAAAACTGTTTTTT. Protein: CASQTGTNEKLFF.

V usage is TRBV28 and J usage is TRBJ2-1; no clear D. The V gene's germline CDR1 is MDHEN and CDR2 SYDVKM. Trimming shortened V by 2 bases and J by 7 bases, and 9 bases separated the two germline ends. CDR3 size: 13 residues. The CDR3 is CASSLVQPNEQFF. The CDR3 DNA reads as TGTGCCAGCAGTTTAGTACAGCCAAATGAGCAGTTCTTC.

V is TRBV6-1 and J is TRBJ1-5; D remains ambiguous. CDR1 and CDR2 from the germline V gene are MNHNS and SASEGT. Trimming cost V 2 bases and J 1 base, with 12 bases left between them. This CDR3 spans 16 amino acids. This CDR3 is CASSERADPSNQPQHF. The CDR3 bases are TGTGCCAGCAGTGAACGGGCGGATCCAAGCAATCAGCCCCAGCATTTT.